The sequence of this T cell receptor beta chain was determined in a study of blood T cell repertoires in COVID-19. Method: immunoSEQ multiplex PCR; TCRdb's copy keeps in-frame clones and lacks some. Here the sample spans about 220,000 clones, 88% being singletons. The sample taken for sequencing was PBMCs or T cells enriched from blood (not recorded which). The sequence derives from a woman in her twenties or thirties who had recovered from COVID-19.

This chain's CDR3 is CASSPGQQEPIRYNSPLHF. CDR3 coding DNA: TGTGCCAGCTCACCGGGCCAGCAAGAACCTATACGCTATAATTCACCCCTCCACTTT. This chain links TRBV18 with TRBJ1-6; D call uncertain. V lost 3 bases to trimming and J lost 3 bases, with 21 bases between them. Germline V gene lookup returns CDR1 KGHSH and CDR2 LQKENI. This CDR3 comprises 19 residues. Complete variable domain (other parts from reference TRBV18 and TRBJ1-6): NAGVMQNPRHLVRRRGQEARLRCSPMKGHSHVYWYRQLPEEGLKFMVYLQKENIIDESGMPKERFSAEFPKEGPSILRIQQVVRGDSAAYFCASSPGQQEPIRYNSPLHFGNGTRLTVT.